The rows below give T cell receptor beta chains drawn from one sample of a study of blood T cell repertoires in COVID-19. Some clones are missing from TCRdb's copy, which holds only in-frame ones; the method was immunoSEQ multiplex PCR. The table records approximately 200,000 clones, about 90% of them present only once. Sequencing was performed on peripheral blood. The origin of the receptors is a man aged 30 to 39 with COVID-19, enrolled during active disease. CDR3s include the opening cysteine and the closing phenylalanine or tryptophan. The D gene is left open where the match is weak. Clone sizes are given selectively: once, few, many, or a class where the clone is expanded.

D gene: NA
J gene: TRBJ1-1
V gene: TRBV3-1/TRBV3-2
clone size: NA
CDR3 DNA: TGTGCCAGCAGCCAAGCGCGGGCTGAAGCTTTCTTT
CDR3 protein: CASSQARAEAFF

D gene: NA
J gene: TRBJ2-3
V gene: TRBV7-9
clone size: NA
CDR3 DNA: TGTGCCAGCAGCTTAGAAGCAGGGACAGATACGCAGTATTTT
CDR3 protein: CASSLEAGTDTQYF

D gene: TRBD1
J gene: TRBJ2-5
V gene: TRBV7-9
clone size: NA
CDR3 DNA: TGTGCCAGCAGCACACACAGGGGAGAGACCCAGTACTTC
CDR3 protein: CASSTHRGETQYF

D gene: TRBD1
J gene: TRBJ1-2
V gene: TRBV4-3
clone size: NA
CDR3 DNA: TGCGCCAGCAGCCAAGAGGGACAGTCGAAGGGCTACACCTTC
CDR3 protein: CASSQEGQSKGYTF

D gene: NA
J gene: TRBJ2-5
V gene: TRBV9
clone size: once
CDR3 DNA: TGTGCCAGCAGCGTAGGACAGAACCAAGAGACCCAGTACTTC
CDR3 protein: CASSVGQNQETQYF

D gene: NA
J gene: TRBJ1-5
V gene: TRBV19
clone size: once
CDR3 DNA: TGTGCCAGTAGTATGGTCAGTAGCAATCAGCCCCAGCATTTT
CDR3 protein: CASSMVSSNQPQHF

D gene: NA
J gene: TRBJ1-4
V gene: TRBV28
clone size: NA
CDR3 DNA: TGTGCCAGCAGTTCGCCCGAAAAGGGGGAAGAAAAACTGTTTTTT
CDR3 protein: CASSSPEKGEEKLFF

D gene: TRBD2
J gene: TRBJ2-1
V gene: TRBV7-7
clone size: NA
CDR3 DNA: TGTGCCAGCAGCTTAGCCAGCGGGAGTTCCAATGAGCAGTTCTTC
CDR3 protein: CASSLASGSSNEQFF

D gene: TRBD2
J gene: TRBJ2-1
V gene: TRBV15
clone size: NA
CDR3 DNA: TGTGCCACCAGCAGAGATCTCAAAGGCGGGAGGGAGATAGATGAGCAGTTCTTC
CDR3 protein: CATSRDLKGGREIDEQFF

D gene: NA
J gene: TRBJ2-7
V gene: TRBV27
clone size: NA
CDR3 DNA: TGTGCCAGCAGTCTCAGCGGGCTCAGCTCCTACGAGCAGTACTTC
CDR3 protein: CASSLSGLSSYEQYF

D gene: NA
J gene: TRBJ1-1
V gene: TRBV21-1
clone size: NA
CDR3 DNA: TGTGCCAGCAGGGACAGCCGAAACTCTGAAGCTTTCTTT
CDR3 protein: CASRDSRNSEAFF

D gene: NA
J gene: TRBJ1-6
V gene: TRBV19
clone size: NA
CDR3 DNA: TGTGCCAGTAGTCCCGAAAGACATACGAGCTCCTATAATTCACCCCTCCACTTT
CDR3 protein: CASSPERHTSSYNSPLHF

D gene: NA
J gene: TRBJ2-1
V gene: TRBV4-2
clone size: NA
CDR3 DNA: TGTGCCAGCAGCCAAGGACCAGGGCAGCCTAGGGAGCAGTTCTTC
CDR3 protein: CASSQGPGQPREQFF

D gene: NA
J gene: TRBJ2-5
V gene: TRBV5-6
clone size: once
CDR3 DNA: TGTGCCACAGCAGGAGGCCCAGGGGGGGAGACCCAGTACTTC
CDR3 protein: CATAGGPGGETQYF

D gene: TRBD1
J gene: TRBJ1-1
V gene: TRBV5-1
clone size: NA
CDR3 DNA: TGCGCCAGCAGGGAAGGGGGCATGAACACTGAAGCTTTCTTT
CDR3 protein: CASREGGMNTEAFF

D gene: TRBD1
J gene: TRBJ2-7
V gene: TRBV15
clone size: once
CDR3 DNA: TGTGCCACCAGCAGGAGGGGACAGGGAGACGAGCAGTACTTC
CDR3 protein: CATSRRGQGDEQYF

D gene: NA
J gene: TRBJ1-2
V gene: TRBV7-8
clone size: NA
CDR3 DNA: TGTGCCAGCAGCGTGCTCGTTTCGCGTGGCTACACCTTC
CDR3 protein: CASSVLVSRGYTF

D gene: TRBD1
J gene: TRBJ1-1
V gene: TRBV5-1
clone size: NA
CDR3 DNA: TGCGCCAGCAGCCCTACCACAGGGGTTACTGAAGCTTTCTTT
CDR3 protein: CASSPTTGVTEAFF

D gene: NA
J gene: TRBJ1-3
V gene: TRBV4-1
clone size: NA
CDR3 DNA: TGCGCCAGCAGCCAAGTTCGGTCTGGGCTCTCTGGAAACACCATATATTTT
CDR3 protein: CASSQVRSGLSGNTIYF

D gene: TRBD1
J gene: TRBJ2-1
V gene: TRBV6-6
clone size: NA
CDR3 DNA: TGTGCCAGTGTTCACCCCACAGGGGGGATTTGGGATGAGCAGTTCTTC
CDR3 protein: CASVHPTGGIWDEQFF

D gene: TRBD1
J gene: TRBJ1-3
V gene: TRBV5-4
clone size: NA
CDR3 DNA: TGTGCCAGCAGCACCTCCGGGACAGGAGGAGACACCATATATTTT
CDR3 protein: CASSTSGTGGDTIYF

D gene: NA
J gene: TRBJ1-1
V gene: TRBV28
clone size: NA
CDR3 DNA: TGTGCCAGCAGTTCGCCGGGGGGCAGCACTGAAGCTTTCTTT
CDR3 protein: CASSSPGGSTEAFF

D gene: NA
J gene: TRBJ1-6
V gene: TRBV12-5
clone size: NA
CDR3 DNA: TGTGCTAGTGGTTTGGTACAGGGTCCCCGATCTGGGAATTCACCCCTCCACTTT
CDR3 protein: CASGLVQGPRSGNSPLHF